This T cell receptor (beta chain) is from a study of T cells in Graves' hyperthyroidism and ophthalmopathy. This clonotype occurred many times. Subjects aged 18 to 65 presented with newly diagnosed hyperthyroidism of less than 2 months' duration. The PBMCs had their origin in roughly 9.8 ml of fresh peripheral blood. It was RNA transcripts that yielded the amplified TCR beta CDR3 regions. The study used the HTBI primer set for a first-round RT-PCR of the TCR CDR3. One entry per CDR3 protein results from TCRdb running MiXCR on the multiplex PCR reads. Of some 400,000 distinct CDR3 sequences listed, approximately 15% were seen once; the top ten hold roughly 20%. V was pared by 4 bases and J by 4 bases, with 10 bases of the junction left unmatched. CDR1 is SGHTA, CDR2 FQGNSA, per germline. CDR3 length: 18 amino acids.

The sample comprised blood. This sequence joins TRBV7-2 and TRBJ2-6; 10 bases map to TRBD1. The sequence was collected from a young man with Graves' hyperthyroidism that later progressed to Graves' ophthalmopathy. In DNA, the CDR3 is TGTGCCAGCAGCTGGCTTACGGGACAGGGGAACGGGGCCAACGTCCTGACTTTC. It is translated as CASSWLTGQGNGANVLTF.